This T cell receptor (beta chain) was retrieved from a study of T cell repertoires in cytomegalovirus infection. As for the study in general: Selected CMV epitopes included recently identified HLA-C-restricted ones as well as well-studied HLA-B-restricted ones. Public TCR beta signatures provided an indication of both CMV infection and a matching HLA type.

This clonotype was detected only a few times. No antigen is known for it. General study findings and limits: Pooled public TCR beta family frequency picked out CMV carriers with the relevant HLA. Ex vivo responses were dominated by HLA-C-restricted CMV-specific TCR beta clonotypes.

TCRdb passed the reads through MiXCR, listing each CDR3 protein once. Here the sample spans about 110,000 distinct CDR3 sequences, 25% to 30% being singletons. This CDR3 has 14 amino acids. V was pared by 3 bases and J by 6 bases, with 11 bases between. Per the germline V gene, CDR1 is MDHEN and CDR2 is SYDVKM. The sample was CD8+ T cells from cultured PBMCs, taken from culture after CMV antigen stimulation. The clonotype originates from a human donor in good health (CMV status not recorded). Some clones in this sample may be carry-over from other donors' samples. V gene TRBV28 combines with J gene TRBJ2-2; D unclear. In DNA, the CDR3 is TGTGCCAGCAGTTTTTGGAGAGACGCCGGGGAGCTGTTTTTT. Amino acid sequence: CASSFWRDAGELFF.